Following are 31 T cell receptor beta chains from one sample sequenced in a study of cytomegalovirus exposure and HLA in healthy donors. PCR was performed using 60 Vbeta and 13 Jbeta primers. The protocol was immunoSEQ multiplex PCR, while the TCRdb copy is restricted to in-frame clones and leaves out a portion. The profile shows some 140,000 clones, around 85% of them singletons. Sequencing was done on a sample of PBMCs. Receptors originate from a woman younger than 45 in good health and CMV-seropositive.

This clone has just one count. CDR3 in amino acids: CASSESPSGGLSSYNEQFF. The CDR3 nucleotides are TGCGCCAGCAGTGAGTCGCCTAGCGGGGGGCTCAGCTCCTACAATGAGCAGTTCTTC. The chain has TRBV10-1 and TRBJ2-1; 11 nucleotides agree with TRBD2. The J segment lost 0 bases and the V segment lost 0 bases, leaving 7 bases of the junction unmatched. The V gene's germline CDR1 is WNHNN and CDR2 SYGVQD (reference sequence). The CDR3 sequence is 19 residues long.

This rearrangement joins TRBV6-5 to TRBJ2-5; D may be TRBD2 (5 bases). Trimming took off 7 bases at V and 2 bases at J, with 11 bases between the two ends. CDR1 MNHEY and CDR2 SVGAGI come from the germline V gene. The CDR3 is made up of 13 amino acids. CDR3 amino acids: CASTPPGQETQYF. In DNA form, the CDR3 reads TGTGCCAGCACCCCACCGGGGCAAGAGACCCAGTACTTC.

V and J are TRBV28 and TRBJ1-1, with D tentatively TRBD1 (6 bases). V lost 5 bases to trimming and J lost 3 bases, with 10 bases between them. In germline, CDR1 is MDHEN, CDR2 SYDVKM. This CDR3 spans 13 amino acids. CDR3 sequence (DNA): TGTGCCAGCAGTCCCGGGACATACACTGAAGCTTTCTTT. Translated: CASSPGTYTEAFF.

V and J are TRBV2 and TRBJ1-3, with a tentative D call TRBD1 (5 bases). V was trimmed by 11 bases and J by 0 bases, leaving 11 bases between them. Per germline, CDR1 SNHLY and CDR2 FYNNEI. The length of the CDR3 is 13 residues. This CDR3 is CASGYYSGNTIYF. CDR3 nucleotide sequence: TGTGCCTCAGGGTACTACTCTGGAAACACCATATATTTT.

This clone occurred a few times. The genes are TRBV6-5 and TRBJ2-3, with D tentatively TRBD1 (5 bases). Germline V CDR1 and CDR2: MNHEY, SVGAGI. Trimming pared 7 bases from V and 2 bases from J, leaving 13 bases between. The CDR3 has 14 amino acids. CDR3 bases: TGTGCCAGCACCCCGGACACATTCACAGATACGCAGTATTTT. Its protein is CASTPDTFTDTQYF.

V and J are TRBV5-1 and TRBJ2-5, with D uncertain. Germline V gene data show CDR1 as SGHRS and CDR2 as YFSETQ. The CDR3 has 14 amino acids. V was cut by 0 bases and J by 4 bases, with 10 bases left in between. The CDR3 protein is CASSLGHGGETQYF. The CDR3 coding sequence is TGCGCCAGCAGCTTGGGACATGGTGGAGAGACCCAGTACTTC.

The rearrangement joins TRBV19 to TRBJ2-6; D possibly corresponds to TRBD1 (5 bases). Germline assignment: CDR1 LNHDA and CDR2 SQIVND (reference sequence). This CDR3 is built from 16 residues. The V gene lost 3 bases and the J gene lost 4 bases, with 13 bases spanning the gap. In DNA form, the CDR3 reads TGTGCCAGTAGTATGACCCCAGGGCGGGGGGCCAACGTCCTGACTTTC. It is translated as CASSMTPGRGANVLTF.

This chain links TRBV5-1 with TRBJ1-2; TRBD1 might be the D (5 bases). Germline CDR1 and CDR2: SGHRS and YFSETQ. This CDR3 comprises 15 residues. Trimming pared 4 bases from V and 4 bases from J, leaving 17 bases between. This chain's CDR3 is CASSPAAGLPYGYTF. The CDR3 DNA is TGCGCCAGCAGCCCCGCGGCAGGGTTACCCTATGGCTACACCTTC.

This chain connects TRBV5-1 to TRBJ2-4, with 7 bases that match TRBD1. Losses at the gene ends were 4 bases for V and 0 bases for J; bases not matched to a gene: 7. The CDR3 covers 16 residues. The germline V gene has CDR1 SGHRS and CDR2 YFSETQ. The CDR3 reads CASSPGTVLAKNIQYF. The CDR3 DNA follows: TGCGCCAGCAGCCCCGGGACAGTATTAGCCAAAAACATTCAGTACTTC.

This sequence joins TRBV7-2 and TRBJ1-2; a possible D gene is TRBD1 (6 bases). V dropped 5 bases and J dropped 5 bases, with 9 bases sitting between them. The CDR3 runs to 12 residues. CDR1 and CDR2 from the germline V gene are SGHTA and FQGNSA. The CDR3 nucleotides read TGTGCCAGCAGCCCTCAGGGGTATGGCTACACCTTC. Translated, it gives CASSPQGYGYTF.

The chain joins TRBV28 to TRBJ1-6, with 8 bases matching TRBD1. V lost 5 bases, J lost 7 bases, and 7 bases stayed unmatched. Germline CDR1 is MDHEN and CDR2 is SYDVKM. This CDR3 is 15 amino acids long. The CDR3 DNA is TGTGCCAGCAGTCGTACTGGACAGGGAAATTCACCCCTCCACTTT. Translation: CASSRTGQGNSPLHF.

The genes are TRBV30 and TRBJ1-2; a possible D gene is TRBD1 (5 bases). CDR3 length equals 12 residues. Germline-derived CDR1 and CDR2 are GTSNPN and SVGIG (reference sequence). V lost 7 bases, J lost 5 bases, and 14 bases lay in between. The CDR3 here is CASGGDPYGYTF. The CDR3 region has the DNA TGTGCCTCGGGAGGGGACCCATATGGCTACACCTTC.

The chain links TRBV7-9 to TRBJ2-4, with 10 bases aligning to TRBD1. V shed 5 bases, J shed 5 bases, and the junction held 6 bases outside the gene matches. Germline V lookup: CDR1 SEHNR, CDR2 FQNEAQ (reference sequence). The CDR3 runs to 15 residues. The CDR3: CASSTPGTGENIQYF. The CDR3 region has the DNA TGTGCCAGCAGCACCCCCGGGACAGGGGAAAACATTCAGTACTTC. The whole variable domain, filled in from reference TRBV7-9 and TRBJ2-4, reads DTGVSQNPRHKITKRGQNVTFRCDPISEHNRLYWYRQTLGQGPEFLTYFQNEAQLEKSRLLSDRFSAERPKGSFSTLEIQRTEQGDSAMYLCASSTPGTGENIQYFGAGTRLSVL.

The rearrangement joins TRBV9 to TRBJ1-5; D perhaps matches TRBD1 (6 bases). The CDR3 is 16 residues long. Germline V gene lookup returns CDR1 SGDLS and CDR2 YYNGEE. The V end was cut by 3 bases, the J end by 7 bases, with 20 bases between. The CDR3 here is CASSALSGTSKQPQHF. CDR3 DNA: TGTGCCAGCAGCGCCCTCTCCGGGACATCAAAACAGCCCCAGCATTTT.

With regard to this clone: At one boundary the junction diverges from the germline segment, which might be a read error. The CDR3 nucleotides are TGTTCCAGCAGCTTAATGGAGGCTTTCACTGAAGCTTTCTTT. It codes for CSSSLMEAFTEAFF. V usage is TRBV7-9 and J usage is TRBJ1-1; D not certain. Germline loops: CDR1 SEHNR, CDR2 FQNEAQ (reference sequence). The CDR3 sequence is 14 residues long.

With regard to this clone: This sample includes further DNA sequences coding for the same CDR3. V gene TRBV5-1 combines with J gene TRBJ2-3, with 12 bases lining up with TRBD2. The V and J ends lost 2 bases and 4 bases, in that order; junction bases with no gene match: 2. The CDR3 contains 15 residues. Germline lookup yields CDR1 SGHRS and CDR2 YFSETQ. This chain's CDR3 is CASSLLAGGPDTQYF. CDR3 nucleotide sequence: TGCGCCAGCAGCTTACTAGCGGGGGGCCCAGATACGCAGTATTTT.

The chain couples TRBV5-4 to TRBJ2-7; TRBD1 aligns across 7 bases. Germline CDR1 is SGHNT and CDR2 is YYREEE (reference sequence). J gave up 6 bases and V 0 bases, and 12 bases lay outside the gene matches. The CDR3 is 16 residues long. CDR3 residues: CASSLGPGTVITEQYF. CDR3 nucleotide sequence: TGTGCCAGCAGCTTGGGTCCCGGGACAGTAATCACCGAGCAGTACTTC.

This clone was found a few times. This rearrangement joins TRBV7-2 to TRBJ2-7; 9 bases line up with TRBD1. The CDR3 is made up of 16 amino acids. Germline values: CDR1 SGHTA, CDR2 FQGNSA. V lost 5 bases to trimming and J lost 5 bases; unmatched junction nucleotides: 13. CDR3 in amino acids: CASSPWRSDRGNEQYF. The CDR3 DNA sequence: TGTGCCAGCAGCCCCTGGCGGTCCGACAGGGGGAACGAGCAGTACTTC.

This sequence joins TRBV29-1 and TRBJ2-4; possibly TRBD1 for D (5 bases). This CDR3 is 13 amino acids long. Germline V CDR1 and CDR2: SQVTM, ANQGSEA. V was clipped by 3 bases and J by 6 bases, with 12 bases between them. CDR3 nucleotide sequence: TGCAGCGTTGACCAGGGAATTGGAAACATTCAGTACTTC. Its protein is CSVDQGIGNIQYF.

The rearrangement uses TRBV5-1 and TRBJ1-1, with 8 bases identical to TRBD1. The CDR3 extends over 16 amino acids. Trimming took 0 bases from V and 4 from J; bases not matched to a gene: 8. The germline CDR1 and CDR2 sequences are SGHRS and YFSETQ. The DNA for the CDR3 is TGCGCCAGCAGCTTGGAAGGGGCAGGGGGCATCACTGAAGCTTTCTTT. Translated: CASSLEGAGGITEAFF.

V usage is TRBV9 and J usage is TRBJ2-1, with 8 bases identical to TRBD1. Germline values: CDR1 SGDLS, CDR2 YYNGEE. V shed 1 base and J 3 bases; nucleotides not matched to a gene: 9. This CDR3 spans 17 amino acids. The CDR3 DNA reads as TGTGCCAGCAGCGTACGGGGCGACAGGGGTAACTACAATGAGCAGTTCTTC. This gives the protein CASSVRGDRGNYNEQFF.

This clone was seen a single time. V gene TRBV7-2 combines with J gene TRBJ2-3, with TRBD2 matching over 7 bases. The trim removed 5 bases at V and 5 bases at J, leaving 4 bases unmatched. This CDR3 comprises 13 residues. CDR1 and CDR2 (germline): SGHTA, FQGNSA. The CDR3 DNA reads as TGTGCCAGCAGCCCCCGGGGGGTAGATACGCAGTATTTT. This encodes CASSPRGVDTQYF. The whole variable domain, filled in from reference TRBV7-2 and TRBJ2-3, reads GAGVSQSPSNKVTEKGKDVELRCDPISGHTALYWYRQSLGQGLEFLIYFQGNSAPDKSGLPSDRFSAERTGGSVSTLTIQRTQQEDSAVYLCASSPRGVDTQYFGPGTRLTVL.

V and J are TRBV4-1 and TRBJ1-2; no reliable D call. This CDR3 spans 13 amino acids. Per the germline V gene, CDR1 is MGHRA and CDR2 is YSYEKL. Trimming shortened V by 0 bases and J by 4 bases, and 6 bases separated the two germline ends. The DNA for the CDR3 is TGCGCCAGCAGCCAAGAGGGCACCTATGGCTACACCTTC. Its protein product is CASSQEGTYGYTF.

V is TRBV7-9 and J is TRBJ1-2, with 8 bases matching TRBD1. Trimming removed 6 bases from V and 2 bases from J; junction bases left unmatched: 2. Germline V CDR1 and CDR2: SEHNR, FQNEAQ (reference sequence). The CDR3 totals 13 residues. Here the CDR3 reads CASSRQGNYGYTF. CDR3 nucleotide sequence: TGTGCCAGCAGTAGACAGGGGAACTATGGCTACACCTTC.

This clone occurred once. The rearrangement joins TRBV18 to TRBJ1-2; TRBD1 might be the D (6 bases). The CDR3 totals 13 residues. Per the germline V gene, CDR1 is KGHSH and CDR2 is LQKENI. The V and J ends lost 3 bases and 5 bases respectively, with 10 bases between them. This CDR3 is CASSPWTEYGYTF. The CDR3 DNA sequence: TGTGCCAGCTCACCGTGGACAGAATATGGCTACACCTTC.

CDR3 DNA sequence: TGTGCCAGCAGCTTGGTGGGACTAGCCCTCTACAATGAGCAGTTCTTC. Its translation: CASSLVGLALYNEQFF. This chain uses TRBV5-6 with TRBJ2-1; TRBD2 agrees at 9 bases. J gave up 3 bases and V 0 bases, and 4 bases lay outside the gene matches. The V gene's germline CDR1 is SGHDT and CDR2 YYEEEE. The CDR3 sequence is 16 residues long.

The V gene is TRBV11-3, the J gene TRBJ2-1, with 8 bases fitting TRBD1. Losses at the gene ends were 1 base for V and 12 bases for J; bases not matched to a gene: 5. Germline lookup yields CDR1 SGHNT and CDR2 YENEEA. The CDR3 consists of 13 residues. The CDR3, as DNA: TGTGCCAGCAGCTTAGGGGCCGGACAGGGGCAGTTCTTC. Amino acids: CASSLGAGQGQFF.

The chain links TRBV7-9 to TRBJ2-4, with D possibly being TRBD2 (6 bases). Germline V CDR1 and CDR2: SEHNR, FQNEAQ (reference sequence). V was clipped by 3 bases and J by 0 bases, with 9 bases between them. This CDR3 spans 15 amino acids. The CDR3 sequence: CASSFGGLAKNIQYF. Written as DNA, the CDR3 is TGTGCCAGCAGCTTCGGGGGTCTAGCCAAAAACATTCAGTACTTC.

The genes are TRBV5-6 and TRBJ1-2, with TRBD1 as a possible D gene (6 bases). The germline gives CDR1 SGHDT, CDR2 YYEEEE. Trimming removed 3 bases from V and 6 bases from J, with 15 bases in between. The CDR3 sequence is 14 residues long. The CDR3 loop is CASSSTTGGHGYTF. The CDR3, as DNA: TGTGCCAGCAGCTCGACGACAGGAGGCCATGGCTACACCTTC.

The chain combines TRBV10-3 with TRBJ1-2; 12 nucleotides agree with TRBD1. Germline V lookup: CDR1 ENHRY, CDR2 SYGVKD. This CDR3 spans 18 amino acids. The trim removed 6 bases at V and 0 bases at J, leaving 11 bases unmatched. The CDR3 sequence: CAISSPPGQGATNYGYTF. In nucleotides, the CDR3 is TGTGCCATCAGCTCGCCACCGGGACAGGGGGCAACTAACTATGGCTACACCTTC.

CDR3 bases: TGTGCCAGTCGGCTCAGGGGAACTAATGAAAAACTGTTTTTT. It is translated as CASRLRGTNEKLFF. The chain links TRBV19 to TRBJ1-4, with D possibly being TRBD1 (6 bases). Germline V gene data show CDR1 as LNHDA and CDR2 as SQIVND (reference sequence). V was shortened by 8 bases and J by 1 base, with 11 bases between the two germline ends. The CDR3 contains 14 residues.